This passage covers 24 T cell receptor beta chains from one sample sequenced in a study of a mutant IDH1 vaccine in newly diagnosed glioma. Time point specified: week 47, end of study. The investigators gave 300 ug of mutant IDH1 20-mer peptide in each vaccine dose, together with topical imiquimod. TCRdb's copy holds only in-frame clones and misses some; the assay was immunoSEQ multiplex PCR. Of approximately 12,000 clones in the sample, roughly four fifths were seen once. Their antigens are not known. This material consisted of PBMCs, taken from a glioma patient whose treatment included an IDH1 peptide vaccine. Every receptor here comes from a man in his thirties or forties with glioma.

This chain uses TRBV18 with TRBJ1-2; D is unclear. V lost 6 bases and J 8 bases, leaving 13 bases between the germline ends. CDR3 length: 12 amino acids. The germline gives CDR1 KGHSH, CDR2 LQKENI. In DNA, the CDR3 is TGTGCCAGCTCTATCGAATCGTACGGCTACACCTTC. This gives the protein CASSIESYGYTF.

The chain recombines TRBV6-5 with TRBJ2-5; the D call may be TRBD1 or TRBD2 (5 bases each). CDR1 is MNHEY, CDR2 SVGAGI, per germline. CDR3 size: 13 residues. Trimming removed 6 bases from V and 5 bases from J, with 13 bases in between. The CDR3 loop reads CASSPPGRETQYF. As DNA, the CDR3 is TGTGCCAGCAGCCCACCGGGGCGGGAGACCCAGTACTTC.

CDR3 nucleotide sequence: TGTGCCAGCAGTTCACCGGGACGGCGAGGATCCTACGAGCAGTACTTC. Residues: CASSSPGRRGSYEQYF. The gene calls are TRBV7-9 and TRBJ2-7; D possibly matches TRBD1 or TRBD2 (5 bases each). Trimming removed 6 bases from V and 1 base from J, with 19 bases in between. Germline lookup yields CDR1 SEHNR and CDR2 FQNEAQ (reference sequence). This CDR3 comprises 16 residues.

This sequence joins TRBV14 and TRBJ1-2; a weak D match, TRBD1 (5 bases). V lost 5 bases to trimming and J lost 4 bases, with 11 bases between them. The germline V gene encodes CDR1 SGHDN and CDR2 FVKESK. This CDR3 region has 13 residues. The CDR3 loop reads CASSIRTTYGYTF. CDR3 coding DNA: TGTGCCAGCAGCATTAGGACAACCTATGGCTACACCTTC.

The V gene is TRBV7-6, the J gene TRBJ1-5; D unresolved. The CDR3 has 18 amino acids. Trimming pared 1 base from V and 3 bases from J, leaving 19 bases between. The V gene's germline CDR1 is SGHVS and CDR2 FNYEAQ. The CDR3: CASSLVPIGDGDNQPQHF. CDR3 bases: TGTGCCAGCAGCTTAGTCCCTATCGGTGATGGGGACAATCAGCCCCAGCATTTT.

The chain's CDR3 is CASSRRGPGTGEQYF. The CDR3 DNA reads as TGTGCCAGCAGCCGACGTGGACCTGGAACAGGGGAGCAGTACTTC. V and J are TRBV5-4 and TRBJ2-7; D possibly corresponds to TRBD1 (6 bases). This CDR3 contains 15 residues. With 4 bases removed from V and 7 bases from J, the gap between germline ends came to 21 bases. Germline values: CDR1 SGHNT, CDR2 YYREEE (reference sequence).

The rearrangement links TRBV19 to TRBJ1-1, with 7 bases that match TRBD1. With V trimmed by 3 bases and J by 4 bases, 2 bases remained unmatched. The CDR3 length is 13 residues. Germline V lookup: CDR1 LNHDA, CDR2 SQIVND (reference sequence). CDR3 loop: CASSIGTATEAFF. The CDR3 nucleotides read TGTGCCAGTAGTATTGGGACAGCCACTGAAGCTTTCTTT.

The J gene is TRBJ2-7, the V gene TRBV6-5; 7 positions match TRBD2. The CDR3 length is 14 residues. In germline, CDR1 is MNHEY, CDR2 SVGAGI. The junction had 3 bases not matched to a gene; V was cut back by 2 bases and J by 2 bases. The CDR3 DNA follows: TGTGCCAGCAGTTACGGGGCGGGAGCCTACGAGCAGTACTTC. Its protein is CASSYGAGAYEQYF.

The chain couples TRBV2 to TRBJ1-4, with D perhaps matching TRBD1 (5 bases). From germline, CDR1 is SNHLY and CDR2 FYNNEI. The CDR3 has 14 amino acids. V was clipped by 4 bases and J by 7 bases, with 13 bases between them. The CDR3 spells CASSVPGAGEKLFF. In DNA, the CDR3 is TGTGCCAGCAGTGTTCCCGGGGCCGGTGAAAAACTGTTTTTT.

V and J are TRBV2 and TRBJ2-5; tentatively, D is TRBD1 or TRBD2 (6 bases each). Trimming shortened V by 7 bases and J by 0 bases, and 15 bases separated the two germline ends. Per the germline V gene, CDR1 is SNHLY and CDR2 is FYNNEI. The CDR3 length is 15 residues. The CDR3 nucleotides are TGTGCCAGCATTTTAGAGGGGGACTACCAAGAGACCCAGTACTTC. Its protein product is CASILEGDYQETQYF. The variable domain in full, with the rest retrieved from reference TRBV2 and TRBJ2-5, is EPEVTQTPSHQVTQMGQEVILRCVPISNHLYFYWYRQILGQKVEFLVSFYNNEISEKSEIFDDQFSVERPDGSNFTLKIRSTKLEDSAMYFCASILEGDYQETQYFGPGTRLLVL.

This chain uses TRBV7-9 with TRBJ2-7, with 9 bases identical to TRBD1. Per the germline V gene, CDR1 is SEHNR and CDR2 is FQNEAQ (reference sequence). J gave up 2 bases and V 8 bases, and 4 bases lay outside the gene matches. The CDR3 spans 13 residues. The CDR3 loop is CASADRGPYEQYF. CDR3 coding DNA: TGTGCCAGCGCGGACAGGGGTCCCTACGAGCAGTACTTC.

DNA for the CDR3: TGTGCCAGCAGCTTAGTGAACACCGGGGAGCTGTTTTTT. Translated: CASSLVNTGELFF. V is TRBV11-3 and J is TRBJ2-2; D call uncertain. Germline V lookup: CDR1 SGHNT, CDR2 YENEEA. Trimming took 1 base from V and 1 from J, leaving 1 base between them. This CDR3 is 13 amino acids long.

The chain is built from TRBV30 and TRBJ1-6; D remains ambiguous. Trimming took off 0 bases at V and 7 bases at J, with 10 bases between the two ends. This CDR3 region has 14 residues. Germline V CDR1 and CDR2: GTSNPN, SVGIG (reference sequence). Here the CDR3 reads CAWSVEVGNSPLHF. In DNA form, the CDR3 reads TGTGCCTGGAGTGTAGAGGTTGGGAATTCACCCCTCCACTTT. The full variable domain, with the rest looked up from reference TRBV30 and TRBJ1-6, is SQTIHQWPATLVQPVGSPLSLECTVEGTSNPNLYWYRQAAGRGLQLLFYSVGIGQISSEVPQNLSASRPQDRQFILSSKKLLLSDSGFYLCAWSVEVGNSPLHFGNGTRLTVT.

V is TRBV7-9 and J is TRBJ2-7, with TRBD2 identical over 11 bases. The CDR3 runs 13 residues. CDR1 is SEHNR and CDR2 is FQNEAQ in the germline V gene (reference sequence). Unmatched junction bases numbered 4, after V lost 7 bases and J lost 5 bases. CDR3 DNA: TGTGCCAGCAAACCGGGACTAGCGGACGAGCAGTACTTC. Protein product: CASKPGLADEQYF.

The chain has TRBV4-1 and TRBJ1-2; D is unresolved. The germline CDR1 and CDR2 sequences are MGHRA and YSYEKL. V lost 1 base, J lost 7 bases, and 7 bases lay in between. The CDR3 loop spans 12 amino acids. The CDR3 reads CASSQAPGGYTF. The CDR3 DNA follows: TGCGCCAGCAGCCAAGCCCCGGGTGGCTACACCTTC.

The V and J genes are TRBV4-1 and TRBJ2-1, with TRBD2 identical over 10 bases. The CDR3 is 21 amino acids. Germline CDR1 and CDR2: MGHRA and YSYEKL. Trimming removed 3 bases from V and 0 bases from J; junction bases left unmatched: 17. CDR3 DNA sequence: TGCGCCAGCAGCCATCCGAGGGGCGGACTAGCGGCCTTGAGCTCCTACAATGAGCAGTTCTTC. Translation: CASSHPRGGLAALSSYNEQFF.

The gene calls are TRBV27 and TRBJ2-7; maybe TRBD2 (6 bases). The germline V and J ends were trimmed by 2 bases and 3 bases, with 14 bases remaining between them. Germline V lookup: CDR1 MNHEY, CDR2 SMNVEV (reference sequence). CDR3 length: 15 amino acids. CDR3 residues: CASSLAGLGGYEQYF. The CDR3 coding sequence is TGTGCCAGCAGTTTAGCTGGACTGGGGGGCTACGAGCAGTACTTC.

V usage is TRBV6-1 and J usage is TRBJ2-7; 8 bases line up with TRBD2. The V segment lost 0 bases and the J segment 2 bases; nucleotides outside the gene matches: 12. CDR3 length: 18 residues. CDR1 and CDR2 (germline): MNHNS, SASEGT. CDR3: CASSEALVAGPLTYEQYF. CDR3 sequence (DNA): TGTGCCAGCAGTGAAGCGCTCGTAGCGGGACCACTTACCTACGAGCAGTACTTC.

V usage is TRBV2 and J usage is TRBJ2-7, with a possible D match to TRBD1 (7 bases). The germline V gene has CDR1 SNHLY and CDR2 FYNNEI. CDR3 length: 13 residues. The V and J ends lost 11 bases and 3 bases respectively, with 17 bases between them. The CDR3 DNA is TGTGCCTTGCGGGGCAGGGGGGACTACGAGCAGTACTTC. Its translation: CALRGRGDYEQYF. Together with reference TRBV2 and TRBJ2-7, the CDR3 gives the full variable domain: EPEVTQTPSHQVTQMGQEVILRCVPISNHLYFYWYRQILGQKVEFLVSFYNNEISEKSEIFDDQFSVERPDGSNFTLKIRSTKLEDSAMYFCALRGRGDYEQYFGPGTRLTVT.

The genes are TRBV27 and TRBJ2-1, with a weak D call TRBD2 (5 bases). This CDR3 is 14 amino acids long. The germline V and J ends were trimmed by 2 bases and 7 bases, with 12 bases remaining between them. CDR1 and CDR2 from the germline V gene are MNHEY and SMNVEV (reference sequence). CDR3 sequence reads: CASSLIGSGNEQFF. Written as DNA, the CDR3 is TGTGCCAGCAGTTTAATTGGGAGCGGTAATGAGCAGTTCTTC.

The chain carries TRBV4-1 and TRBJ1-2; 7 bases are a match to TRBD1. CDR3 length equals 15 residues. Germline CDR1 reads MGHRA; CDR2 reads YSYEKL. V was pared by 0 bases and J by 2 bases, with 3 bases of the junction left unmatched. The DNA for the CDR3 is TGCGCCAGCAGCCAAGATCCGGGACAGAACTATGGCTACACCTTC. Its protein is CASSQDPGQNYGYTF.

This chain joins TRBV19 and TRBJ1-1; 7 nucleotides line up with TRBD1. Losses at the gene ends were 6 bases for V and 5 bases for J; bases not matched to a gene: 9. Germline V gives CDR1 LNHDA, CDR2 SQIVND (reference sequence). The CDR3 spans 14 residues. In nucleotides, the CDR3 is TGTGCCAGTAGCGACCGACAGGGTGGAACTGAAGCTTTCTTT. This gives the protein CASSDRQGGTEAFF.

This clone was seen just once. The chain has TRBV7-9 and TRBJ2-5; the D gene could be TRBD1 or TRBD2 (6 bases each). The CDR3 has 15 residues. V was pared by 3 bases and J by 2 bases, with 13 bases between. The germline gives CDR1 SEHNR, CDR2 FQNEAQ (reference sequence). CDR3 nucleotides: TGTGCCAGCAGCTTCGGGGGCATAAATCAAGAGACCCAGTACTTC. Its translation is CASSFGGINQETQYF.

This clone was detected only once. This chain connects TRBV11-3 to TRBJ2-1; no firm D call. CDR3 size: 15 residues. Trimming shortened V by 5 bases and J by 0 bases, and 11 bases separated the two germline ends. CDR1 is SGHNT, CDR2 YENEEA, per germline. For the CDR3, the DNA is TGTGCCAGCAGCATCGACGTAGGCTCCTACAATGAGCAGTTCTTC. Amino acids: CASSIDVGSYNEQFF. Full variable domain (missing parts from reference TRBV11-3 and TRBJ2-1): EAGVVQSPRYKIIEKKQPVAFWCNPISGHNTLYWYLQNLGQGPELLIRYENEEAVDDSQLPKDRFSAERLKGVDSTLKIQPAELGDSAVYLCASSIDVGSYNEQFFGPGTRLTVL.